This entry describes one T cell receptor (beta chain). Method: immunoSEQ multiplex PCR; TCRdb's copy keeps in-frame clones and lacks some. The sample has 95,000 to 130,000 clones; 80% to 90% are singletons. The sample belongs to a study of control samples from healthy donors and cancer patients. The ends lost 0 bases at V and 6 bases at J; junction bases unmatched: 7. Germline loops: CDR1 LGHNA, CDR2 YNFKEQ. The CDR3 totals 17 residues. The TCR comes from a woman aged 45-65 years with colorectal cancer. This chain uses TRBV4-2 with TRBJ2-1, with 11 positions matching TRBD1. The specimen sequenced was PBMCs. CDR3 sequence reads: CASSQDWTGGAGNEQFF. The CDR3 nucleotides are TGTGCCAGCAGCCAAGATTGGACAGGGGGCGCCGGCAATGAGCAGTTCTTC.